This paragraph reports one T cell receptor (beta chain). Its antigen is undetermined. TCRdb's copy holds only in-frame clones and misses some; the assay was immunoSEQ multiplex PCR. The sample yields 65,000 to 90,000 clones, over 75% seen once. This specimen comes from a study of OX40 agonist ivuxolimab in advanced cancers. Study-wide background: Enrollees could have had prior anti-PD-1, anti-PD-L1 or anti-CTLA-4 therapy, which about 40% had received. Study-wide points: Partial responders dosed at 0.1-3.0 mg/kg displayed clonal expansion ranking among the lowest. Expanded clones were, on average, more numerous among CD8+ T cells than CD4+.

The V end was cut by 4 bases, the J end by 1 base, with 13 bases between. The germline gives CDR1 MNHEY, CDR2 SVGAGI. The CDR3 has 15 amino acids. The source was CD4+ or CD8+ T cells sorted from blood, collected in a trial of the OX40 agonist ivuxolimab. The V gene is TRBV6-5, the J gene TRBJ1-1, with TRBD1 as a possible D gene (5 bases). This TCR came from an adult with an advanced solid tumor such as melanoma, head and neck, liver or kidney cancer. For the CDR3, the DNA is TGTGCCAGCAGTTGGGGGGACCTGAAGAACACTGAAGCTTTCTTT. This translates into CASSWGDLKNTEAFF.